The 23 T cell receptor beta chains below were found in one sample sequenced in a study of T cell repertoires in ileal Crohn's disease. Some clones are missing from TCRdb's copy, which holds only in-frame ones; the method was immunoSEQ multiplex PCR. The sample carries roughly 8,400 clones, over 75% recorded once. The sample comprised ileal tissue. Every receptor here comes from an adult with Crohn's disease.

DNA of the CDR3: TGTGCCAGCACCGCCGACACCGGGGAGCTGTTTTTT. Protein sequence: CASTADTGELFF. The chain joins TRBV2 to TRBJ2-2; D uncertain. Germline V lookup: CDR1 SNHLY, CDR2 FYNNEI. V shed 7 bases and J shed 3 bases, with 6 bases lying between them. CDR3 length equals 12 residues.

This chain connects TRBV6-6 to TRBJ2-2; D is possibly TRBD1 or TRBD2 (5 bases each). Germline CDR1 MNHNY, CDR2 SVGAGI (reference sequence). Trimming removed 8 bases at V and 1 base at J, with 8 bases between. This CDR3 region has 13 residues. The CDR3 nucleotides are TGTGCCAGCCGTGGGGGGAACACCGGGGAGCTGTTTTTT. The encoded protein is CASRGGNTGELFF.

The chain recombines TRBV9 with TRBJ2-3; the match to TRBD1 covers 7 bases. The germline V gene has CDR1 SGDLS and CDR2 YYNGEE. Losses at the gene ends were 2 bases for V and 1 base for J; bases not matched to a gene: 4. This CDR3 has 15 residues. For the CDR3, the DNA is TGTGCCAGCAGCGTGACAGGGATGGGCACAGATACGCAGTATTTT. Translating it yields CASSVTGMGTDTQYF.

The V and J genes are TRBV6-5 and TRBJ2-7, with D perhaps matching TRBD1 (6 bases). This CDR3 spans 14 amino acids. Germline CDR1 reads MNHEY; CDR2 reads SVGAGI. V was trimmed by 0 bases and J by 3 bases, leaving 9 bases between them. The chain's CDR3 is CASSYSGQVYEQYF. The DNA for the CDR3 is TGTGCCAGCAGTTACTCGGGACAAGTCTACGAGCAGTACTTC.

This chain connects TRBV7-9 to TRBJ2-6; possible D gene TRBD1, 5 bases. CDR1 is SEHNR, CDR2 FQNEAQ, per germline (reference sequence). The CDR3 contains 15 residues. V lost 9 bases to trimming and J lost 0 bases, with 12 bases between them. This CDR3 is CARGQALSGANVLTF. Here the CDR3 DNA reads TGTGCCAGGGGGCAGGCCCTCTCTGGGGCCAACGTCCTGACTTTC.

This clone was picked up a small number of times. The J gene is TRBJ1-1, the V gene TRBV13; no reliable D call. Germline V gives CDR1 PRHDT, CDR2 FYEKMQ (reference sequence). V was pared by 5 bases and J by 0 bases, with 7 bases between. The CDR3 covers 13 residues. CDR3 DNA sequence: TGTGCCAGCAGCACCATCGTGAACACTGAAGCTTTCTTT. Translated: CASSTIVNTEAFF. The full variable domain, in which reference TRBV13 and TRBJ1-1 provide the parts outside the CDR3, is AAGVIQSPRHLIKEKRETATLKCYPIPRHDTVYWYQQGPGQDPQFLISFYEKMQSDKGSIPDRFSAQQFSDYHSELNMSSLELGDSALYFCASSTIVNTEAFFGQGTRLTVV.

This clone was picked up one time. This chain uses TRBV11-1 with TRBJ2-3; D unclear. CDR1 is SGHAT and CDR2 is FQDESV in the germline V gene (reference sequence). V lost 5 bases and J 6 bases, leaving 21 bases between the germline ends. The CDR3 length is 16 residues. CDR3 in DNA: TGTGCCAGCAGCCCCCGCGGCGGCGAGATTTGGGATACGCAGTATTTT. Its translation is CASSPRGGEIWDTQYF.

The rearrangement links TRBV14 to TRBJ2-1; 9 bases fit TRBD2. V lost 4 bases and J lost 2; bases outside the gene matches: 3. Germline V gene lookup returns CDR1 SGHDN and CDR2 FVKESK. This CDR3 region has 15 residues. The DNA of the CDR3 is TGTGCCAGCAGCCTCCGGACTAGCGCCTACAATGAGCAGTTCTTC. This sequence encodes CASSLRTSAYNEQFF.

This clone has just a few counts. This chain joins TRBV5-6 and TRBJ2-5, with D maybe TRBD2 (6 bases). The germline V gene encodes CDR1 SGHDT and CDR2 YYEEEE. With 1 base removed from V and 4 bases from J, the gap between germline ends came to 17 bases. The CDR3 sequence is 16 residues long. The DNA for the CDR3 is TGTGCCAGCAGCTTGTATGCCTCGGGAGCGGGAGAGACCCAGTACTTC. It encodes CASSLYASGAGETQYF.

This clone was picked up one time. The rearrangement uses TRBV7-6 and TRBJ2-7, with D perhaps matching TRBD2 (6 bases). This CDR3 comprises 16 residues. Trimming pared 0 bases from V and 4 bases from J, leaving 16 bases between. In germline, CDR1 is SGHVS, CDR2 FNYEAQ. CDR3 sequence reads: CASSLAFTSPGYEQYF. In DNA, the CDR3 is TGTGCCAGCAGCTTAGCATTTACTAGCCCTGGGTACGAGCAGTACTTC.

CDR3 nucleotides: TGTGCCAGCAGTGGGAGGGTGACAGGGGGAGATGAGCAGTACTTC. Amino acid sequence: CASSGRVTGGDEQYF. The chain recombines TRBV6-1 with TRBJ2-7, with 9 bases matching TRBD1. The CDR3 length is 15 residues. Trimming took 4 bases from V and 7 from J; bases not matched to a gene: 11. Germline V lookup: CDR1 MNHNS, CDR2 SASEGT.

The rearrangement links TRBV7-2 to TRBJ2-2; 7 bases line up with TRBD2. Germline V lookup: CDR1 SGHTA, CDR2 FQGNSA. With 2 bases clipped from V and 7 bases from J, the junction kept 13 bases outside the gene matches. The CDR3 spans 17 residues. CDR3 bases: TGTGCCAGCAGCTTAAGATCGGGAGGCCGAACAGTCGGGGAGCTGTTTTTT. Protein sequence: CASSLRSGGRTVGELFF.

J is TRBJ2-1 and V is TRBV6-1, with unresolved D. This CDR3 is 15 amino acids long. Germline V gene data show CDR1 as MNHNS and CDR2 as SASEGT. The V and J ends lost 4 bases and 5 bases respectively, with 15 bases between them. The CDR3 reads CASSGGLPRDNEQFF. DNA of the CDR3: TGTGCCAGCAGTGGGGGTCTGCCTAGGGACAATGAGCAGTTCTTC.

This rearrangement joins TRBV7-9 to TRBJ1-2, with a weak D call TRBD1 (5 bases). From germline, CDR1 is SEHNR and CDR2 FQNEAQ (reference sequence). The CDR3 has 15 residues. The V end was cut by 3 bases, the J end by 0 bases, with 11 bases between. The CDR3 protein is CASSLAGSTNYGYTF. Written as DNA, the CDR3 is TGTGCCAGCAGCTTGGCAGGGTCCACTAACTATGGCTACACCTTC.

This clone has a handful of counts. This sequence joins TRBV7-3 and TRBJ2-5; TRBD2 matches at 7 bases. Germline trimming cut 5 bases from V and 4 bases from J; bases unmatched to any gene: 4. This CDR3 has 13 residues. The germline gives CDR1 SGHTA, CDR2 FQGTGA. CDR3 coding DNA: TGTGCCAGCAGCCCTAGCGGACCAGAGACCCAGTACTTC. As protein: CASSPSGPETQYF. Based on the CDR3 plus reference TRBV7-3 and TRBJ2-5, the full variable domain is GAGVSQTPSNKVTEKGKYVELRCDPISGHTALYWYRQSLGQGPEFLIYFQGTGAADDSGLPNDRFFAVRPEGSVSTLKIQRTERGDSAVYLCASSPSGPETQYFGPGTRLLVL.

This clone was seen just once. This chain joins TRBV25-1 and TRBJ2-7; D is possibly TRBD1 or TRBD2 (5 bases each). The CDR3 loop spans 16 amino acids. Trimming stripped 1 base from V and 0 bases from J, with 13 bases between. Germline values: CDR1 MGHDK, CDR2 SYGVNS. CDR3 nucleotides: TGTGCCAGCAGTGAATTGGGGACCAAGAACTCCTACGAGCAGTACTTC. It codes for CASSELGTKNSYEQYF.

V gene TRBV7-2 combines with J gene TRBJ2-1, with 9 bases fitting TRBD2. V trimming: 0 bases; J trimming: 7 bases; junction bases outside the gene matches: 4. This CDR3 region has 15 residues. The V gene's germline CDR1 is SGHTA and CDR2 FQGNSA. CDR3 bases: TGTGCCAGCAGCTTAGCGGGGCTAGCGGGGAATGAGCAGTTCTTC. It encodes CASSLAGLAGNEQFF.

This clone has just one count. The chain carries TRBV7-9 and TRBJ2-7; D remains unclear. Germline CDR1 SEHNR, CDR2 FQNEAQ (reference sequence). This CDR3 is built from 15 residues. V was clipped by 1 base and J by 2 bases, with 12 bases between them. CDR3: CASSLVGWHPYEQYF. The CDR3 coding sequence is TGTGCCAGCAGCTTAGTGGGTTGGCACCCCTACGAGCAGTACTTC.

This sequence joins TRBV2 and TRBJ1-1; 10 bases align to TRBD1. CDR1 and CDR2 (germline): SNHLY, FYNNEI. This CDR3 spans 15 amino acids. Trimming removed 7 bases from V and 1 base from J; junction bases left unmatched: 6. CDR3 in amino acids: CASIGTGVRNTEAFF. The CDR3 DNA follows: TGTGCCAGCATCGGGACAGGGGTTAGGAACACTGAAGCTTTCTTT.

This rearrangement joins TRBV9 to TRBJ2-3; TRBD2 matches at 10 bases. Germline loops: CDR1 SGDLS, CDR2 YYNGEE. The length of the CDR3 is 15 residues. V lost 1 base and J lost 4; bases outside the gene matches: 3. The DNA of the CDR3 is TGTGCCAGCAGCGTAAAAGCGGGAGGGCCAGATACGCAGTATTTT. Amino acid sequence: CASSVKAGGPDTQYF.

The chain is built from TRBV9 and TRBJ2-7, with 7 bases that match TRBD2. The CDR3 is 16 amino acids. V dropped 4 bases and J dropped 0; count of bases not matched to a gene: 10. Germline CDR1 SGDLS, CDR2 YYNGEE. This CDR3 reads CASSPAGGTNSYEQYF. CDR3 nucleotide sequence: TGTGCCAGCAGCCCCGCTGGGGGGACTAACTCCTACGAGCAGTACTTC.

The rearrangement uses TRBV9 and TRBJ2-3, with 10 bases matching TRBD2. V was clipped by 3 bases and J by 8 bases; unmatched bases: 12. Per germline, CDR1 SGDLS and CDR2 YYNGEE. This CDR3 spans 16 amino acids. The CDR3 here is CASSALAGAGRGTQYF. CDR3 coding DNA: TGTGCCAGCAGCGCTCTAGCGGGAGCCGGGCGGGGTACGCAGTATTTT.

This chain connects TRBV4-3 to TRBJ2-5; 10 positions agree with TRBD1. The CDR3 covers 15 residues. CDR1 LGHNA and CDR2 YSLEER come from the germline V gene. J lost 4 bases, V lost 5 bases, and 7 bases had no gene match. For the CDR3, the DNA is TGCGCCAGCAGCTCGGGACAGGGGAGCACAGAGACCCAGTACTTC. Its protein product is CASSSGQGSTETQYF.